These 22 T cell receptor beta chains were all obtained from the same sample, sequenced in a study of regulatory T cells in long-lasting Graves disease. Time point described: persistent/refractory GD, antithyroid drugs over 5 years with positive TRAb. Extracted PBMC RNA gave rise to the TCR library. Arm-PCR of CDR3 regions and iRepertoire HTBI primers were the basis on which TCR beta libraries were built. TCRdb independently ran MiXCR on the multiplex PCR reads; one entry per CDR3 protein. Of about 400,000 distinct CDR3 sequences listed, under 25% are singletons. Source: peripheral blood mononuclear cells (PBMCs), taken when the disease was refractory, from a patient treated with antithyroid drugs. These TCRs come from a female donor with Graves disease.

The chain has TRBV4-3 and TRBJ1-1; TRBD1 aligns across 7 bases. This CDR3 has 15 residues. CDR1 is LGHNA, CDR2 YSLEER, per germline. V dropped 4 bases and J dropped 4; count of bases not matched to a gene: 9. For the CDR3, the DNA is TGCGCCAGCAGCCCCTCGACAGGGCCGACCACTGAAGCTTTCTTT. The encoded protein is CASSPSTGPTTEAFF.

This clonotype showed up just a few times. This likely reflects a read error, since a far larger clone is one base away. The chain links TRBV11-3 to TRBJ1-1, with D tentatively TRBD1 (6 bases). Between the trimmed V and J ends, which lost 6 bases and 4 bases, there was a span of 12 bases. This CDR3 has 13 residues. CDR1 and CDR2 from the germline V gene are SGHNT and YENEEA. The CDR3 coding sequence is TGTGCCAGCAGATTCCAGGGGTTCACTGAAGCTTTCTTT. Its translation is CASRFQGFTEAFF.

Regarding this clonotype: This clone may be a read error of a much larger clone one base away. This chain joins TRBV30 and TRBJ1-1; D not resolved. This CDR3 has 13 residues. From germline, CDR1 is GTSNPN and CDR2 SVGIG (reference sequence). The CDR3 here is CTWSVNRNTEAFF. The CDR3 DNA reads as TGTACCTGGAGTGTGAACAGGAACACTGAAGCTTTCTTT.

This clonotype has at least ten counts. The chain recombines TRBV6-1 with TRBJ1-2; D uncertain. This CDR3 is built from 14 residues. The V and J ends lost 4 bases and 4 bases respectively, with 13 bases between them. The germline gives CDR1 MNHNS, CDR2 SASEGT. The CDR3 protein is CASSGRIGSYGYTF. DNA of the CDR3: TGTGCCAGCAGTGGACGGATCGGCAGCTATGGCTACACCTTC.

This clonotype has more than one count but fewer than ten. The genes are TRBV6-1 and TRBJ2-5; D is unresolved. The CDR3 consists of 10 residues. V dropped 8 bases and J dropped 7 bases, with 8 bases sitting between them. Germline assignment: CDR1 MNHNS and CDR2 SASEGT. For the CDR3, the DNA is TGTGCCAGCGGAATAGGGACCCAGTACTTC. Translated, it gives CASGIGTQYF.

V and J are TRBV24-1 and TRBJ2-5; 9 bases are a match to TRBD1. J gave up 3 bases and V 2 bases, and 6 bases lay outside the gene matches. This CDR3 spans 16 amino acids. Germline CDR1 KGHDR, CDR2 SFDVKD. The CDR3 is CATSDSGTGSKETQYF. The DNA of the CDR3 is TGTGCCACCAGTGATTCCGGGACAGGGTCCAAAGAGACCCAGTACTTC.

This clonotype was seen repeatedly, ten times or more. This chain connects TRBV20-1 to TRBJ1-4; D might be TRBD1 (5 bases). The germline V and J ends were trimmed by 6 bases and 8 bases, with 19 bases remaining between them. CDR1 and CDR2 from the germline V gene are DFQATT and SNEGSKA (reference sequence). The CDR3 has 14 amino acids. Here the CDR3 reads CSATLPQGREKLFF. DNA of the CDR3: TGCAGTGCCACCCTCCCGCAGGGTCGGGAAAAACTGTTTTTT.

The CDR3 spells CAWSVPAGGRYGYTF. The CDR3, as DNA: TGTGCCTGGAGTGTACCCGCAGGGGGCCGCTATGGCTACACCTTC. This sequence joins TRBV30 and TRBJ1-2; 8 nucleotides line up with TRBD1. The germline V gene has CDR1 GTSNPN and CDR2 SVGIG (reference sequence). Trimming removed 0 bases from V and 4 bases from J; junction bases left unmatched: 7. The CDR3 runs to 15 residues.

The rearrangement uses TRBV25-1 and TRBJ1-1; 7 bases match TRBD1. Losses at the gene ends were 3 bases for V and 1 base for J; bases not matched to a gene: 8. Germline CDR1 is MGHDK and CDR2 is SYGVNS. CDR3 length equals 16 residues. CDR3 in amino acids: CASSDDRDPPNTEAFF. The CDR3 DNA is TGTGCCAGCAGTGATGACAGGGACCCTCCGAACACTGAAGCTTTCTTT.

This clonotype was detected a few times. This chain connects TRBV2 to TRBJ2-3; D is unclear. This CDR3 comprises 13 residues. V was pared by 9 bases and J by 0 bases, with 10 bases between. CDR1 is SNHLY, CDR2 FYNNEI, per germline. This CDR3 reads CASPAWSTDTQYF. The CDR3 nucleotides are TGTGCCAGTCCAGCCTGGAGCACAGATACGCAGTATTTT.

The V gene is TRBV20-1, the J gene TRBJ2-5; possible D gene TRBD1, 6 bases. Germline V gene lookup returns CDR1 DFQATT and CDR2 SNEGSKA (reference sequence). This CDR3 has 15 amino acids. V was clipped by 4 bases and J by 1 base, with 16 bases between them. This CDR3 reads CSATTGGSTQETQYF. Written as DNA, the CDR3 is TGCAGTGCTACGACAGGCGGCTCGACCCAAGAGACCCAGTACTTC.

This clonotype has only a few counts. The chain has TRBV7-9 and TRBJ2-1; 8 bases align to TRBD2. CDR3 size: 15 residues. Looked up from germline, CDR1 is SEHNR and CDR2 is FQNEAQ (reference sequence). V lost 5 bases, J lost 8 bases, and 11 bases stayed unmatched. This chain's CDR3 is CASSLPGGRRDEQFF. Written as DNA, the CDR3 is TGTGCCAGCAGCCTCCCGGGAGGGAGAAGGGATGAGCAGTTCTTC.

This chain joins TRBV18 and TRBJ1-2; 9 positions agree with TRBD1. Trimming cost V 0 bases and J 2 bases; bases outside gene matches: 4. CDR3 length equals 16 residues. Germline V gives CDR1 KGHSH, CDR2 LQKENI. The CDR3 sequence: CASSPPTGTGNYGYTF. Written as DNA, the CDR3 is TGTGCCAGCTCACCACCCACCGGGACAGGGAACTATGGCTACACCTTC.

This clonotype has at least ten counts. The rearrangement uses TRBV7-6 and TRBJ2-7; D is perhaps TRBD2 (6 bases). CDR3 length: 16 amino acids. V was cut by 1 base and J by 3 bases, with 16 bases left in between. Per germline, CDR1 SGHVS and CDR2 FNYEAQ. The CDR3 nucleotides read TGTGCCAGCAGCTTAGTAGGCGGGATGGGGGTCTACGAGCAGTACTTC. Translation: CASSLVGGMGVYEQYF. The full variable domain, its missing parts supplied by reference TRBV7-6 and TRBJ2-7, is GAGVSQSPRYKVTKRGQDVALRCDPISGHVSLYWYRQALGQGPEFLTYFNYEAQQDKSGLPNDRFSAERPEGSISTLTIQRTEQRDSAMYRCASSLVGGMGVYEQYFGPGTRLTVT.

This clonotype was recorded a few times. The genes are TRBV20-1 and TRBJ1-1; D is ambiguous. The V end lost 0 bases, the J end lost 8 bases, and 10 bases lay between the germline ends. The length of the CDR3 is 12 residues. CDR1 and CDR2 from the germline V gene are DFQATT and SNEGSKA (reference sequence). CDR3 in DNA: TGCAGTGCTAGAGATCCCCCCGGAGAAGCTTTCTTT. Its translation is CSARDPPGEAFF.

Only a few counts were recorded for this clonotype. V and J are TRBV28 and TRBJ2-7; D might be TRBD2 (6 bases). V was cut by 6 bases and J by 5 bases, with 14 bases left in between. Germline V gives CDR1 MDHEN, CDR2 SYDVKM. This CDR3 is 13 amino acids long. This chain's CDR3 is CASRDQLAHEQYF. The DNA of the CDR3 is TGTGCCAGCAGGGACCAACTAGCCCACGAGCAGTACTTC.

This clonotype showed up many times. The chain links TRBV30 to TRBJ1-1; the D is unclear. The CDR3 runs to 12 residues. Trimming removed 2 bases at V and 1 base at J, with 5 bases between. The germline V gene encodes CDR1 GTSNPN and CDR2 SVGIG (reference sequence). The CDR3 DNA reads TGTGCCTGGAGTTCTGCGAACACTGAAGCTTTCTTT. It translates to CAWSSANTEAFF. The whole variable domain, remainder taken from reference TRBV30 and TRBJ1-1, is SQTIHQWPATLVQPVGSPLSLECTVEGTSNPNLYWYRQAAGRGLQLLFYSVGIGQISSEVPQNLSASRPQDRQFILSSKKLLLSDSGFYLCAWSSANTEAFFGQGTRLTVV.

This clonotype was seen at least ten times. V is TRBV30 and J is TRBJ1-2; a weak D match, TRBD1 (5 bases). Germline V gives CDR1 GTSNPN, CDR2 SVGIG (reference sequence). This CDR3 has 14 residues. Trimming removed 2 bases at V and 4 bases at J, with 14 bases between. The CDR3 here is CAWSPTRQGYGYTF. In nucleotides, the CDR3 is TGTGCCTGGAGTCCTACAAGGCAGGGCTATGGCTACACCTTC.

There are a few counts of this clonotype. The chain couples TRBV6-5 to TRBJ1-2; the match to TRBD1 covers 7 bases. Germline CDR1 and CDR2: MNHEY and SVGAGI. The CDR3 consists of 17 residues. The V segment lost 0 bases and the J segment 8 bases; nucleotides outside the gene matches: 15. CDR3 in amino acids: CASSYSQGDYLTLGYTF. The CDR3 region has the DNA TGTGCCAGCAGTTACTCGCAGGGGGACTACCTGACTCTGGGCTACACCTTC.

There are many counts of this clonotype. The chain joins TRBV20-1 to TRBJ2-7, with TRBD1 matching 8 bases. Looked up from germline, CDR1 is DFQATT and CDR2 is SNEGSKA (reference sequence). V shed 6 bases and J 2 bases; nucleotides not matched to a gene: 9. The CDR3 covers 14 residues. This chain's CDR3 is CSARGQGVTYEQYF. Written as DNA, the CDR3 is TGCAGTGCCCGAGGACAGGGAGTGACCTACGAGCAGTACTTC.

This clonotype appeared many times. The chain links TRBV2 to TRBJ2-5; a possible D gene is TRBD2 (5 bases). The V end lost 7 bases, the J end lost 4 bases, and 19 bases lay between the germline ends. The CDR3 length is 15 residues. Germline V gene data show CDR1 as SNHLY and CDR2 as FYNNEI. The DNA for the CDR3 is TGTGCCAGCAACGGCGAAGGGCTAGCTACAGAGACCCAGTACTTC. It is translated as CASNGEGLATETQYF.

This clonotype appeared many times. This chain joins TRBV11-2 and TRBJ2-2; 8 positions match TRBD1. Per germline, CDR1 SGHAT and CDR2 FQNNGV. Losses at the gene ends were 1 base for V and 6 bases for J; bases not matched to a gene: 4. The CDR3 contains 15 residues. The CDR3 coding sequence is TGTGCCAGCAGCTTAGCCGACAGGGGTGCCGGGGAGCTGTTTTTT. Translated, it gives CASSLADRGAGELFF.